This paragraph covers one TCR beta chain sequence. Its target antigen remains unknown. Base qualities are not recorded, but no much larger clone differs from it by a single base. The entire isolated RNA was reverse transcribed using the High Capacity cDNA Reverse Transcription Kit, and thus expressed TCRB transcripts were sequenced. Deep immunoSEQ sequencing was applied to naive, central memory and regulatory T cell samples, giving an average of around 4 million total reads per sample. Sorted cells were lysed in RLT buffer and RNA was extracted with DNase-treated RNeasy Micro or Mini kits, depending on cell number. Each cell subset was processed separately to prevent cross-contamination, with patient and healthy donor samples processed together. TCRB sequences were amplified from cDNA with the immunoSEQ multiplex PCR, producing 87-bp fragments spanning the CDR3 region. Amplicons were sequenced on the Illumina HiSeq platform. In the original analysis: Synthetic template baselines were used to correct PCR bias computationally, reads within Hamming distance 2 were collapsed, and singletons that could not be merged were discarded. Reads were aligned to IMGT to assign V, D and J genes, CDR3 length, and insertions or deletions at six rearrangement sites. Clonotype counts were normalized to sorted cell number within each subset before computing true diversity and Gini coefficients with the tcR R package. The overlap coefficient, calculated on TCRB nucleotide sequences, was used to measure repertoire sharing. Entries here come from immuneACCESS through TCRdb and include only in-frame sequences with V and J called. Some clones fail to appear in such tables; in the studies checked, an unresolved V gene covers under half of the shortfall, and the cause of the remainder is unknown. From that table come the V and J calls and clone size; the DNA was used to work out D and trimming. This sample holds about 170,000 clones; approximately 8% were observed only once. Around 0.94% of the sample lies in the top ten.

The germline V gene supplies CDR1 SQVTM and CDR2 ANQGSEA. Inclusive of the bounding cysteine and phenylalanine, the CDR3 is 12 residues long. The read is trimmed to its CDR3 DNA, 36 bases read in frame from base 1. V is shortened by 6 bases, J by 7 bases, and the region joining them spans 16 bases. From each donor, a single peripheral blood sample of about 110 mL on average was drawn into heparinised tubes. A BD FACSAria II was used to sort naive, central memory, regulatory and stem cell-like memory CD4+ T cells with a panel that included CD45RO, CCR7, CD25, CD127, CD95 and CD27. Purity was above 98% for every sorted population. Right away, PBMCs were isolated by Lymphoprep density gradient centrifugation and were stained directly, with no culture step. To minimize batch effects, samples were stained and sorted in pairs, one healthy donor with one patient per experiment. The source of the sample is a study of beta chain features in type 1 diabetes (dated by TCRdb to 2016 to 2018). Context from the whole study: No differences in mean age, gender distribution, total cell number or subset yield were found between patients and healthy donors. Across all samples, 90 million to 130 million sorted cells were examined, and cell number per subset correlated strongly with RNA yield. In the study, recently diagnosed type 1 diabetes patients and matched healthy donors were compared on the TCRB repertoires of their sorted circulating CD4+ T cell subsets. Regulatory and stem cell-like memory subsets were obtained from only 8 patients and roughly 8 healthy donors, while naive and central memory subsets were obtained from all 30 or so donors. Paper-wide results and their limitations: PCR might favor shorter templates, but patient and control samples were amplified and corrected together, so any skew would affect both groups equally. Naive, central memory and regulatory TCRB repertoires appeared to be more alike among patients than among healthy donors. Because cDNA was sequenced instead of genomic DNA, highly expressing activated cells could be over-represented, though the groups showed no difference in activation or CD3 levels. A moderate but significant shortening of TCRB CDR3 length was observed in type 1 diabetes patients in all four CD4+ subsets. At VDJ recombination sites, type 1 diabetes patients had fewer insertions and more deleted nucleotides, which implies abnormalities in thymic rearrangement. Because small numbers of individuals were included in the HLA sub-analyses, any influence of HLA type on TCRB rearrangement was left unresolved.

Input material: central memory CD4+ T cells from blood. The clonotype comes from a woman between 40 and 55 years old with type 1 diabetes. The sequence joins TRBV29-1 to TRBJ2-7; D gene: possibly TRBD2, on 6 matching bases. The nucleotide sequence is TGCAGCGTCGTGTTAACGGGGGAAGAGCAGTACTTC. It translates as CSVVLTGEEQYF.